A single sample is the source of the 13 T cell receptor beta chains below, sequenced in a study of human T cells and chemical hapten exposure (dated by TCRdb to about 2021). What the time point label conveys for this sample: healthy volunteer bleed at 2 weeks. Total RNA was extracted from unfractionated whole blood collected in Tempus Blood RNA tubes. Library creation used RACE. Sequencing was carried out with a NextSeq 500. The public reads were quality trimmed at Q25 with fastp and then assembled into clones with MiXCR by TCRdb, keeping productive beta chains. Duplicate CDR3 protein sequences are folded into a single record with the most common DNA and genes. This sample holds some 50,000 distinct CDR3 sequences; nearly 4.5% were observed only once. The ten largest clones represent about 6% of the sample. Sequenced input: whole blood. The origin of the receptors is a human donor in good health. Some clones in this sample may be carry-over from other donors' samples.

This clonotype appeared a few times. V is TRBV5-5 and J is TRBJ2-5; a weak D match, TRBD1 (6 bases). The V end was cut by 4 bases, the J end by 3 bases, with 19 bases between. There are 16 residues in the CDR3. Germline V gene data show CDR1 as SGHKS and CDR2 as YYEKEE (reference sequence). CDR3 amino acids: CASSLYVDWTEETQYF. CDR3 coding DNA: TGTGCCAGCAGCCTCTACGTGGACTGGACAGAAGAGACCCAGTACTTC.

This clonotype was seen at least ten times. V is TRBV15 and J is TRBJ2-3; 8 bases are a match to TRBD1. This CDR3 has 13 residues. The germline V gene encodes CDR1 LNHNV and CDR2 YYDKDF (reference sequence). V gave up 11 bases and J gave up 1 base; unmatched junction bases: 5. This chain's CDR3 is CAAGQGGTDTQYF. CDR3 nucleotides: TGTGCCGCTGGACAGGGCGGCACAGATACGCAGTATTTT.

This clonotype occurred many times. The J gene is TRBJ2-1, the V gene TRBV13; TRBD2 matches 10 bases. There are 15 residues in the CDR3. The V gene's germline CDR1 is PRHDT and CDR2 FYEKMQ (reference sequence). V lost 5 bases to trimming and J lost 6 bases; unmatched junction nucleotides: 7. CDR3 sequence reads: CASSPKREGRNEQFF. The DNA for the CDR3 is TGTGCCAGCAGCCCTAAGCGGGAGGGCCGCAATGAGCAGTTCTTC.

This clonotype has just a few counts. The CDR3 coding sequence is TGTGCCAGCAGCTTGAACAGGGAGCAGTATTTT. Protein: CASSLNREQYF. J is TRBJ2-3 and V is TRBV6-5, with a weak D call TRBD1 (6 bases). Germline V gives CDR1 MNHEY, CDR2 SVGAGI. The CDR3 length is 11 residues. Trimming cost V 6 bases and J 11 bases, with 12 bases left between them.

This clonotype has a count of ten or more. The V and J genes are TRBV27 and TRBJ1-2; 10 nucleotides agree with TRBD1. From germline, CDR1 is MNHEY and CDR2 SMNVEV (reference sequence). V shed 6 bases and J 8 bases; nucleotides not matched to a gene: 15. The CDR3 totals 16 residues. The DNA of the CDR3 is TGTGCCAGCAGCCTCGTCGGACAGGGGGAGGGGAACGGCTACACCTTC. Its translation is CASSLVGQGEGNGYTF.

The chain employs TRBV28 and TRBJ1-2; 7 bases match TRBD1. CDR1 MDHEN and CDR2 SYDVKM come from the germline V gene. The CDR3 totals 13 residues. The J segment lost 0 bases and the V segment lost 5 bases, leaving 0 bases of the junction unmatched. CDR3 nucleotides: TGTGCCAGCAGTACAGGGGCTAACTATGGCTACACCTTC. It translates to CASSTGANYGYTF.

This clonotype was observed many times. The V and J genes are TRBV28 and TRBJ2-7; TRBD2 matches at 8 bases. Per the germline V gene, CDR1 is MDHEN and CDR2 is SYDVKM. The trim removed 10 bases at V and 2 bases at J, leaving 10 bases unmatched. This CDR3 has 14 residues. The CDR3 region is CATAGLAGTYEQYF. The CDR3 bases are TGTGCCACGGCTGGGCTAGCGGGTACCTACGAGCAGTACTTC.

The CDR3 DNA is TGCAGCGTTGAAGACAGGGGGCCCTATGGCTACACCTTC. It encodes CSVEDRGPYGYTF. The rearrangement uses TRBV29-1 and TRBJ1-2, with 8 nucleotides matching TRBD1. This CDR3 is built from 13 residues. V lost 0 bases to trimming and J lost 4 bases; unmatched junction nucleotides: 1. Germline assignment: CDR1 SQVTM and CDR2 ANQGSEA.

The rearrangement uses TRBV29-1 and TRBJ2-1; D is uncertain. The CDR3 length is 13 residues. The germline CDR1 and CDR2 sequences are SQVTM and ANQGSEA. Trimming stripped 4 bases from V and 0 bases from J, with 7 bases between. CDR3 sequence reads: CSVVRSSYNEQFF. CDR3 DNA sequence: TGCAGCGTTGTCAGGAGCTCCTACAATGAGCAGTTCTTC.

The table lists this clonotype with many counts. V gene TRBV27 combines with J gene TRBJ2-7; TRBD2 agrees at 14 bases. The germline CDR1 and CDR2 sequences are MNHEY and SMNVEV (reference sequence). Losses at the gene ends were 5 bases for V and 0 bases for J; bases not matched to a gene: 12. The CDR3 has 19 amino acids. The CDR3 here is CASSPRDRGLAGVSYEQYF. The CDR3, as DNA: TGTGCCAGCAGTCCGCGGGACAGGGGACTAGCGGGGGTCTCCTACGAGCAGTACTTC.

This clonotype was counted a few times. The V and J genes are TRBV7-2 and TRBJ1-5; 7 nucleotides line up with TRBD1. Germline V lookup: CDR1 SGHTA, CDR2 FQGNSA. This CDR3 is built from 18 residues. V lost 5 bases and J lost 7; bases outside the gene matches: 20. The CDR3 loop reads CASSPGGIDRELRQPQHF. The CDR3 DNA reads as TGTGCCAGCAGCCCAGGCGGTATAGACAGGGAGTTGAGGCAGCCCCAGCATTTT.

This clonotype came up many times. The chain carries TRBV29-1 and TRBJ2-1; 11 nucleotides line up with TRBD1. The germline V gene encodes CDR1 SQVTM and CDR2 ANQGSEA. This CDR3 region has 14 residues. Germline trimming cut 6 bases from V and 2 bases from J; bases unmatched to any gene: 3. Written as DNA, the CDR3 is TGCAGCGTGGGGGGACAGGGGGCCTACAATGAGCAGTTCTTC. Protein product: CSVGGQGAYNEQFF.

This clonotype has a count of ten or more. The chain couples TRBV7-9 to TRBJ2-7; no clear D gene. Germline loops: CDR1 SEHNR, CDR2 FQNEAQ (reference sequence). The CDR3 loop spans 14 amino acids. Trimming cost V 2 bases and J 1 base, with 9 bases left between them. The CDR3 DNA sequence: TGTGCCAGCAGCTTACGTTCCAGGTCCTACGAGCAGTACTTC. Translated, it gives CASSLRSRSYEQYF. Based on the CDR3 plus reference TRBV7-9 and TRBJ2-7, the full variable domain is DTGVSQNPRHKITKRGQNVTFRCDPISEHNRLYWYRQTLGQGPEFLTYFQNEAQLEKSRLLSDRFSAERPKGSFSTLEIQRTEQGDSAMYLCASSLRSRSYEQYFGPGTRLTVT.